The 27 T cell receptor beta chains given below trace back to one sample, sequenced in a study of response to subunit inactivated influenza vaccine. MiXCR was run by TCRdb on the RT-PCR reads, yielding one entry per CDR3 protein. The sample comprises more than 600,000 distinct CDR3 sequences, about a fifth of which are singletons, and approximately 11% rests with the top ten. This material consisted of PBMCs from blood, taken 4 to 6 days after vaccination. Every receptor here comes from a middle-aged man who received an inactivated influenza vaccine.

V is TRBV5-1 and J is TRBJ2-1; D is unclear. V lost 0 bases and J 14 bases, leaving 15 bases between the germline ends. The V gene's germline CDR1 is SGHRS and CDR2 YFSETQ. The CDR3 loop spans 13 amino acids. The CDR3 DNA is TGCGCCAGCAGCTTGGATCCAGCCGGTCTAAAGTTCTTC. Translating it yields CASSLDPAGLKFF.

This chain connects TRBV24-1 to TRBJ2-7; either TRBD1 or TRBD2 may supply D (5 bases each). This CDR3 has 13 amino acids. The V gene's germline CDR1 is KGHDR and CDR2 SFDVKD. V was clipped by 0 bases and J by 5 bases, with 7 bases between them. The CDR3 reads CATSDLMGDEQYF. Written as DNA, the CDR3 is TGTGCCACCAGTGATTTGATGGGGGACGAGCAGTACTTC.

This clonotype was picked up a small number of times. The rearrangement uses TRBV10-3 and TRBJ2-1; 7 nucleotides agree with TRBD1. Germline V gene data show CDR1 as ENHRY and CDR2 as SYGVKD. The CDR3 runs to 16 residues. J gave up 10 bases and V 2 bases, and 14 bases lay outside the gene matches. CDR3 loop: CAISEQTGNQILEQFF. CDR3 sequence (DNA): TGTGCCATCAGTGAGCAGACAGGGAATCAAATTCTAGAGCAGTTCTTC.

This clonotype was recorded many times. The J gene is TRBJ1-1, the V gene TRBV6-1; 8 positions agree with TRBD1. The CDR3 sequence is 13 residues long. The J segment lost 5 bases and the V segment lost 6 bases, leaving 5 bases of the junction unmatched. In germline, CDR1 is MNHNS, CDR2 SASEGT. CDR3 DNA: TGTGCCAGCAGAAAAACAGGGGGGACTGAAGCTTTCTTT. Amino acid sequence: CASRKTGGTEAFF.

This clonotype was found a few times. The J gene is TRBJ2-1, the V gene TRBV5-5; 7 nucleotides align to TRBD2. The CDR3 runs 15 residues. J gave up 3 bases and V 2 bases, and 5 bases lay outside the gene matches. CDR1 is SGHKS and CDR2 is YYEKEE in the germline V gene (reference sequence). CDR3 coding DNA: TGTGCCAGCAGCTTCCAGCGGGACTACTACAATGAGCAGTTCTTC. Translated, it gives CASSFQRDYYNEQFF.

This clonotype came up a few times. This chain joins TRBV12-3 or TRBV12-4 and TRBJ2-2; TRBD1 agrees at 8 bases. This CDR3 has 12 residues. The junction had 2 bases not matched to a gene; V was cut back by 7 bases and J by 7 bases. CDR3 in DNA: TGTGCCAGCATACAGGGGGTCGGGGAGCTGTTTTTT. This codes for CASIQGVGELFF.

This chain connects TRBV12-3 or TRBV12-4 to TRBJ1-4; D may be TRBD1 (5 bases). Trimming cost V 3 bases and J 7 bases, with 18 bases left between them. This CDR3 region has 16 residues. The CDR3 DNA follows: TGTGCCAGCAGTTTGGTTTTTGGGACCTCACGTGAAAAACTGTTTTTT. Translated, it gives CASSLVFGTSREKLFF.

The table lists this clonotype with a few counts. V and J are TRBV20-1 and TRBJ2-6; 8 nucleotides match TRBD1. Losses at the gene ends were 1 base for V and 1 base for J; bases not matched to a gene: 0. From germline, CDR1 is DFQATT and CDR2 SNEGSKA (reference sequence). The CDR3 totals 15 residues. CDR3 loop: CSARGTGSGANVLTF. The CDR3 nucleotides read TGCAGTGCTAGAGGGACAGGGTCTGGGGCCAACGTCCTGACTTTC.

This clonotype occurred a few times. The V gene is TRBV5-6, the J gene TRBJ2-1; D not certain. CDR1 and CDR2 (germline): SGHDT, YYEEEE. Between the trimmed V and J ends, which lost 2 bases and 0 bases, there was a span of 12 bases. This CDR3 is 16 amino acids long. CDR3 sequence: CASSFNYITSYNEQFF. CDR3 in DNA: TGTGCCAGCAGCTTTAACTACATAACCTCCTACAATGAGCAGTTCTTC.

V and J are TRBV20-1 and TRBJ1-2; tentatively, D is TRBD1 (6 bases). CDR1 and CDR2 from the germline V gene are DFQATT and SNEGSKA (reference sequence). The ends were cut back, 5 bases at V and 5 bases at J, with 18 bases in the middle. The CDR3 is 14 amino acids. The CDR3 region has the DNA TGCAGTGCTCCCCCCCTAGGGGGACGGTATGGCTACACCTTC. Amino acids: CSAPPLGGRYGYTF.

J is TRBJ2-7 and V is TRBV28, with a tentative D call TRBD2 (7 bases). This CDR3 comprises 14 residues. V lost 6 bases to trimming and J lost 4 bases, with 16 bases between them. The germline CDR1 and CDR2 sequences are MDHEN and SYDVKM. Here the CDR3 reads CASRGRGALYEQYF. The CDR3 coding sequence is TGTGCCAGCAGGGGCCGGGGGGCGCTATACGAGCAGTACTTC.

Only a few counts were recorded for this clonotype. This chain joins TRBV28 and TRBJ2-1, with TRBD2 matching 9 bases. This CDR3 comprises 15 residues. V dropped 2 bases and J dropped 7; count of bases not matched to a gene: 6. Germline-derived CDR1 and CDR2 are MDHEN and SYDVKM. Here the CDR3 reads CASSLGGGALNEQFF. In DNA, the CDR3 is TGTGCCAGCAGTTTAGGCGGGGGGGCGTTGAATGAGCAGTTCTTC.

This clonotype was seen repeatedly, ten times or more. The chain couples TRBV4-3 to TRBJ2-1, with D possibly matching TRBD1 (5 bases). Germline lookup yields CDR1 LGHNA and CDR2 YSLEER. The CDR3 loop spans 15 amino acids. Between the trimmed V and J ends, which lost 1 base and 2 bases, there was a span of 9 bases. CDR3 sequence reads: CASSQAVGPYNEQFF. The CDR3 nucleotides read TGCGCCAGCAGCCAAGCAGTGGGGCCCTACAATGAGCAGTTCTTC.

The V and J genes are TRBV11-2 and TRBJ2-5; unclear D gene. V shed 5 bases and J shed 3 bases, with 7 bases lying between them. The V gene's germline CDR1 is SGHAT and CDR2 FQNNGV. The CDR3 is 12 amino acids. CDR3: CASSVGKETQYF. For the CDR3, the DNA is TGTGCCAGCAGCGTAGGGAAAGAGACCCAGTACTTC.

The chain joins TRBV6-1 to TRBJ2-3; TRBD2 aligns across 8 bases. The trim removed 5 bases at V and 2 bases at J, leaving 9 bases unmatched. The CDR3 runs 16 residues. Germline assignment: CDR1 MNHNS and CDR2 SASEGT. CDR3 sequence reads: CASSPLAGRITDTQYF. The CDR3 region has the DNA TGTGCCAGCAGTCCTCTAGCGGGTCGTATCACAGATACGCAGTATTTT.

CDR3 sequence: CSVPGLAGISTDTQYF. CDR3 DNA sequence: TGCAGCGTGCCGGGACTAGCGGGAATCAGCACAGATACGCAGTATTTT. This chain joins TRBV29-1 and TRBJ2-3, with TRBD2 matching over 13 bases. V was clipped by 6 bases and J by 0 bases; unmatched bases: 6. Germline V gene sequence: CDR1 SQVTM, CDR2 ANQGSEA. The CDR3 has 16 residues.

This clonotype has just a few counts. The V and J genes are TRBV29-1 and TRBJ2-1, with D uncertain. The germline V and J ends were trimmed by 0 bases and 4 bases, with 7 bases remaining between them. CDR1 is SQVTM and CDR2 is ANQGSEA in the germline V gene. The CDR3 covers 13 residues. The CDR3 reads CSVEDRRYNEQFF. The CDR3 DNA follows: TGCAGCGTTGAAGATCGGCGTTACAATGAGCAGTTCTTC.

The V call is TRBV27, the J call TRBJ2-3, with 8 positions matching TRBD1. The CDR3 is 13 residues long. Germline CDR1 reads MNHEY; CDR2 reads SMNVEV (reference sequence). V was clipped by 6 bases and J by 8 bases; unmatched bases: 7. The CDR3 loop reads CASRSRGLGTQYF. CDR3 nucleotide sequence: TGTGCCAGCAGGTCCAGGGGGCTGGGTACGCAGTATTTT.

CDR3 region: CASSSLTGLGNTIYF. For the CDR3, the DNA is TGTGCCAGCAGCTCCCTGACAGGGCTTGGAAACACCATATATTTT. This sequence joins TRBV7-9 and TRBJ1-3, with 7 bases matching TRBD1. Germline-derived CDR1 and CDR2 are SEHNR and FQNEAQ (reference sequence). The length of the CDR3 is 15 residues. The J segment lost 3 bases and the V segment lost 4 bases, leaving 6 bases of the junction unmatched.

This clonotype was seen at least ten times. The chain employs TRBV7-2 and TRBJ2-7; D perhaps matches TRBD1 (6 bases). CDR1 is SGHTA and CDR2 is FQGNSA in the germline V gene. Trimming removed 0 bases from V and 2 bases from J, with 8 bases in between. The CDR3 has 14 amino acids. The CDR3 sequence is CASSLAGDTYEQYF. CDR3 in DNA: TGTGCCAGCAGCTTAGCGGGGGACACCTACGAGCAGTACTTC.

This clonotype has at least ten counts. This sequence joins TRBV5-6 and TRBJ2-1; possibly TRBD2 for D (6 bases). The CDR3 is 15 residues long. Germline V CDR1 and CDR2: SGHDT, YYEEEE. Trimming removed 0 bases at V and 3 bases at J, with 10 bases between. As DNA, the CDR3 is TGTGCCAGCAGCTTGGTTCCGGGGGACTACAATGAGCAGTTCTTC. As protein: CASSLVPGDYNEQFF.

This chain joins TRBV5-6 and TRBJ1-6; TRBD1 is a possible D gene (5 bases). Germline V gene lookup returns CDR1 SGHDT and CDR2 YYEEEE. The CDR3 has 14 amino acids. Trimming removed 4 bases from V and 6 bases from J, with 11 bases in between. CDR3 DNA sequence: TGTGCCAGCAGCGGGGGGGTCGGTAATTCACCCCTCCACTTT. Translated: CASSGGVGNSPLHF.

The V gene is TRBV5-1, the J gene TRBJ1-6, with a tentative D call TRBD1 (5 bases). V was cut by 4 bases and J by 3 bases, with 14 bases left in between. Looked up from germline, CDR1 is SGHRS and CDR2 is YFSETQ. CDR3 length: 16 residues. The CDR3 region is CASSDGTTHYNSPLHF. The CDR3 region has the DNA TGCGCCAGCAGCGATGGGACGACACACTATAATTCACCCCTCCACTTT.

This clonotype turned up a few times. V is TRBV6-2 or TRBV6-3 and J is TRBJ2-7; either TRBD1 or TRBD2 may fit D (5 bases each). The CDR3 loop spans 17 amino acids. V lost 0 bases, J lost 0 bases, and 15 bases lay in between. CDR1 is MNHEY and CDR2 is SVGEGT in the germline V gene. CDR3 sequence: CASSYSPARGPSYEQYF. CDR3 nucleotides: TGTGCCAGCAGTTACTCACCGGCTCGGGGACCCTCCTACGAGCAGTACTTC.

This clonotype showed up just a few times. The genes are TRBV27 and TRBJ2-7, with 8 nucleotides matching TRBD1. V shed 3 bases and J 7 bases; nucleotides not matched to a gene: 11. Per germline, CDR1 MNHEY and CDR2 SMNVEV (reference sequence). CDR3 size: 15 residues. The CDR3, as DNA: TGTGCCAGCAGTTTCCCGGACAGGGTGCCTAGGGAGCAGTACTTC. Translation gives CASSFPDRVPREQYF.

This chain joins TRBV29-1 and TRBJ2-1; 11 positions agree with TRBD2. Germline CDR1 is SQVTM and CDR2 is ANQGSEA. The CDR3 is 14 residues long. After removal of 7 bases from V and 8 bases from J, the junction contained 10 bases not matched to a gene. CDR3 amino acids: CSAKRGSGGDEQFF. The CDR3 nucleotides read TGCAGCGCCAAGCGAGGTAGCGGGGGGGATGAGCAGTTCTTC.

This clonotype has a handful of counts. This chain connects TRBV21-1 to TRBJ2-7; the table assigns TRBD1, which was not confirmed against the DNA. TRBV21-1 is noted as a pseudogene. The CDR3 spans 15 residues. The CDR3 nucleotides are TGTGCCAGCAGGCCTCAGACAGGGGGCAGGTACGAGCAGTACTTC. As protein: CASRPQTGGRYEQYF.